What follows are 12 T cell receptor beta chains derived from one specimen sequenced in a study of Graves' ophthalmopathy and Graves' hyperthyroidism. RNA transcripts yielded amplified TCR beta CDR3 regions. HTBI-primed first-round RT-PCR preceded second-round multiplex PCR. TCRdb re-derived calls from the multiplex PCR reads in MiXCR, one entry per CDR3 protein. The repertoire holds 600,000 to 700,000 distinct CDR3 sequences, with about two fifths as singletons. Sequences were obtained from peripheral blood. The receptors originated from an adult man with Graves' ophthalmopathy.

This clonotype was picked up a small number of times. The chain is built from TRBV27 and TRBJ1-1; D unresolved. The germline CDR1 and CDR2 sequences are MNHEY and SMNVEV (reference sequence). This CDR3 contains 13 residues. Trimming removed 3 bases at V and 4 bases at J, with 9 bases between. The DNA for the CDR3 is TGTGCCAGCAGTTTCGGGCAGACCACTGAAGCTTTCTTT. It translates to CASSFGQTTEAFF.

The V call is TRBV16, the J call TRBJ1-5; a possible D gene is TRBD1 (5 bases). The CDR3 consists of 14 residues. Germline CDR1 is KGHSY and CDR2 is FQNENV. The V gene lost 0 bases and the J gene lost 9 bases, with 12 bases spanning the gap. CDR3 sequence: CASSQSAGLRPQHF. CDR3 DNA: TGTGCCAGCAGCCAATCAGCGGGGCTTCGGCCCCAGCATTTT.

This chain links TRBV6-6 with TRBJ2-5; the D is unclear. Per the germline V gene, CDR1 is MNHNY and CDR2 is SVGAGI (reference sequence). Trimming removed 2 bases from V and 0 bases from J, with 7 bases in between. The CDR3 sequence is 14 residues long. The CDR3 DNA reads TGTGCCAGCAGTTACATCAGGAACCAAGAGACCCAGTACTTC. Its protein product is CASSYIRNQETQYF.

The V call is TRBV7-8, the J call TRBJ1-2; D perhaps matches TRBD1 (6 bases). Germline values: CDR1 SGHVS, CDR2 FQNEAQ. Deletions cut 11 bases from V and 8 bases from J, with 18 bases between. The CDR3 length is 12 residues. The CDR3 here is CAWSAYRDGYTF. The DNA for the CDR3 is TGTGCCTGGAGTGCCTACAGGGACGGCTACACCTTC.

The rearrangement joins TRBV7-9 to TRBJ1-1, with TRBD1 identical over 12 bases. The CDR3 runs 17 residues. Losses at the gene ends were 2 bases for V and 5 bases for J; bases not matched to a gene: 9. In germline, CDR1 is SEHNR, CDR2 FQNEAQ (reference sequence). The CDR3 nucleotides read TGTGCCAGCAGCTTACCCGGGACAGGGGGCGTAGGGACTGAAGCTTTCTTT. This codes for CASSLPGTGGVGTEAFF.

J is TRBJ2-5 and V is TRBV4-3; 11 nucleotides line up with TRBD2. Trimming at V came to 4 bases and at J to 2 bases, leaving 12 bases not matched to a gene. Germline V gene lookup returns CDR1 LGHNA and CDR2 YSLEER. CDR3 length: 18 amino acids. The CDR3 DNA reads TGCGCCAGCAGCCGAGATGTACTAGCGGGGGTCCCTCAAGAGACCCAGTACTTC. The encoded protein is CASSRDVLAGVPQETQYF.

Ten or more counts support this clonotype. The chain couples TRBV5-6 to TRBJ2-5; D gene ambiguous. CDR1 is SGHDT, CDR2 YYEEEE, per germline. CDR3 length: 11 amino acids. V gave up 8 bases and J gave up 4 bases, with 9 bases separating them. The CDR3 bases are TGTGCCAGACCCAGTGGAGAGACCCAGTACTTC. It encodes CARPSGETQYF.

This clonotype has only one observation. The chain carries TRBV2 and TRBJ1-6; TRBD1 matches 10 bases. V shed 5 bases and J 6 bases; nucleotides not matched to a gene: 4. Germline assignment: CDR1 SNHLY and CDR2 FYNNEI. The CDR3 runs 15 residues. The CDR3 loop reads CASSSGQGLNSPLHF. Written as DNA, the CDR3 is TGTGCCAGCAGTTCGGGACAGGGGCTTAATTCACCCCTCCACTTT.

J is TRBJ2-2 and V is TRBV2, with D maybe TRBD1 (6 bases). Germline V gives CDR1 SNHLY, CDR2 FYNNEI. This CDR3 has 17 amino acids. Deletions cut 2 bases from V and 5 bases from J, with 18 bases between. CDR3 in amino acids: CASSEMGAGVMTGELFF. Written as DNA, the CDR3 is TGTGCCAGCAGTGAAATGGGGGCCGGAGTTATGACCGGGGAGCTGTTTTTT. The full variable domain, completed using reference TRBV2 and TRBJ2-2, is EPEVTQTPSHQVTQMGQEVILRCVPISNHLYFYWYRQILGQKVEFLVSFYNNEISEKSEIFDDQFSVERPDGSNFTLKIRSTKLEDSAMYFCASSEMGAGVMTGELFFGEGSRLTVL.

J is TRBJ2-7 and V is TRBV19, with D possibly TRBD1 on 5 matching bases. CDR1 and CDR2 from the germline V gene are LNHDA and SQIVND (reference sequence). This CDR3 contains 15 residues. V was shortened by 3 bases and J by 5 bases, with 17 bases between the two germline ends. CDR3: CASSMLPSGANEQYF. Here the CDR3 DNA reads TGTGCCAGTAGTATGTTACCCTCTGGGGCCAACGAGCAGTACTTC.

The chain recombines TRBV29-1 with TRBJ2-7; perhaps TRBD2 as D (5 bases). CDR3 length equals 15 residues. The germline V gene has CDR1 SQVTM and CDR2 ANQGSEA. Between the trimmed V and J ends, which lost 6 bases and 7 bases, there was a span of 25 bases. CDR3 amino acids: CSVMRRMDSYNEQYF. The CDR3 nucleotides read TGCAGCGTCATGAGGCGGATGGACTCCTACAATGAGCAGTACTTC.

Ten or more counts support this clonotype. This sequence joins TRBV24-1 and TRBJ2-7, with 10 bases that match TRBD1. Germline V gene sequence: CDR1 KGHDR, CDR2 SFDVKD. CDR3 length: 16 residues. V lost 2 bases to trimming and J lost 0 bases; unmatched junction nucleotides: 3. The DNA for the CDR3 is TGTGCCACCAGTGATTCTCGGACAGGGGGCTCCTACGAGCAGTACTTC. This encodes CATSDSRTGGSYEQYF.